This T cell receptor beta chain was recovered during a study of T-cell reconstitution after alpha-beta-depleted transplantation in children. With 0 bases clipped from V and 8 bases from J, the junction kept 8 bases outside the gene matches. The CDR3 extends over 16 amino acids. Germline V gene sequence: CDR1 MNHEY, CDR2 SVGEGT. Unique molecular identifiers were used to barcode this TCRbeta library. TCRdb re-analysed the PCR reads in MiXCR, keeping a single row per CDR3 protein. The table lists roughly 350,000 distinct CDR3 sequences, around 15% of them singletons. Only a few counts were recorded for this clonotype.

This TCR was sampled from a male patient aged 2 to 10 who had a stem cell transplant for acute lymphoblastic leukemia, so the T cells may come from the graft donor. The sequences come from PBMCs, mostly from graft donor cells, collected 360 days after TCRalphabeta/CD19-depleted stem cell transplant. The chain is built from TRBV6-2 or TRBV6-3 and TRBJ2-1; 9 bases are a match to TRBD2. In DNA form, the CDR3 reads TGTGCCAGCAGTTACTCGAAGACTAGCGGTAGATATGAGCAGTTCTTC. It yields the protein CASSYSKTSGRYEQFF.